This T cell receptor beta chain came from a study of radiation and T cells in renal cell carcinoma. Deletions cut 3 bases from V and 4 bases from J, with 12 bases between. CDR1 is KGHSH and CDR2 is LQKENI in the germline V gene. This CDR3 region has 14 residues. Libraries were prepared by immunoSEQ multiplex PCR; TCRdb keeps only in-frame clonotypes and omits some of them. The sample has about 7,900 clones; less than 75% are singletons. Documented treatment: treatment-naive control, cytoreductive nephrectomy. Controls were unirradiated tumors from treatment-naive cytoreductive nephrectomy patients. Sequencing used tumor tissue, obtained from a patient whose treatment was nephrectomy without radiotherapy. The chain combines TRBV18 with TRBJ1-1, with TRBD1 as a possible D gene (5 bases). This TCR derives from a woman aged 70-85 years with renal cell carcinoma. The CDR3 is CASSPAGRGTEAFF. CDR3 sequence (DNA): TGTGCCAGCTCACCCGCGGGTAGGGGCACTGAAGCTTTCTTT.